This T cell receptor (beta chain) is drawn from a study of beta chain features in type 1 diabetes. Study-wide results and limits: Patients showed naive, central memory and Treg TCRB repertoires that appeared more similar than those of healthy donors. Shorter templates might be favored by PCR, and equally so in patients and in controls.

Every bit of the isolated RNA underwent reverse transcription, so sequencing read expressed TCRB transcripts. Libraries were prepared by immunoSEQ multiplex PCR; TCRdb keeps only in-frame clonotypes and omits some of them. Among 150,000 to 190,000 clones listed, about 8.1% were seen once. Cells sorted by CD45RO/CCR7/CD25/CD127/CD95/CD27 comprised CD4+ naive, central memory, regulatory and stem cell-like memory cells. After removal of 6 bases from V and 5 bases from J, the junction contained 8 bases not matched to a gene. Germline V CDR1 and CDR2: MNHEY, SVGAGI. This CDR3 has 14 amino acids. Worth noting for this clone: The antigen is not known.

The J gene is TRBJ1-2, the V gene TRBV6-5, with TRBD1 matching over 8 bases. The receptor's source is a man aged 18-30 years in good health. What was sequenced was central memory CD4+ T cells from blood. The CDR3, as DNA: TGTGCCAGCAGACTCGGACAGGGCATTTATGGCTACACCTTC. It is translated as CASRLGQGIYGYTF.